One T cell receptor (beta chain) is described in this entry. J lost 2 bases, V lost 2 bases, and 3 bases had no gene match. The CDR3 is 15 amino acids. Germline V lookup: CDR1 SGDLS, CDR2 YYNGEE. This entry is derived from a study of blood T cell repertoires in COVID-19. Across the study: COVID-19 samples, acute and convalescent, were from the United States, Italy and Spain.

Only in-frame clones appear in the TCRdb table, and some are missing; sequencing was by immunoSEQ multiplex PCR. The sample comprises fewer than 130,000 clones, over 75% of which are singletons, and more than 15% rests with the top ten. Sample: peripheral blood. This clonotype originated in a woman of 80 years or more with active or convalescent COVID-19. This chain joins TRBV9 and TRBJ2-7; 11 nucleotides align to TRBD2. The CDR3 spells CASSVGLAATYEQYF. The DNA of the CDR3 is TGTGCCAGCAGCGTGGGACTAGCGGCGACCTACGAGCAGTACTTC.